The T cell receptor beta chain under discussion was sequenced for a study of blood T cell repertoires in COVID-19. Study as a whole: Material from acute and convalescent COVID-19 was sourced from the United States, Italy and Spain. The cDNA or gDNA used as material had been derived from T cells, B-cell-depleted T cells, or PBMCs.

Original handling: The assay estimated nucleated cells by amplifying reference gene primers. Repertoires were generated with immunoSEQ multiplex PCR, while TCRdb's copy carries only in-frame clones and drops some. V and J calls and clone size are given by that table; D and trimming were obtained from the DNA. The repertoire holds more than 250,000 clones, 88% seen once, with around 0.7% in the top ten. Sequencing used peripheral blood. The sequence derives from a human donor in a cohort sampled during active COVID-19.

CDR3 sequence reads: CASRPAKREPNEQFF. The CDR3, as DNA: TGTGCAAGTCGCCCAGCCAAGCGGGAGCCCAATGAGCAGTTCTTC. The chain has TRBV12-2 and TRBJ2-1; the table assigns TRBD2, which was not confirmed against the DNA. TRBV12-2 is noted as a pseudogene. This CDR3 spans 15 amino acids.